Included here is one T cell receptor (beta chain) sequence, with context. This clonotype was recorded many times. Its recognized antigen is unknown. Base qualities are missing; no much larger clone stands one base away. The sample comes from a study of post-analysis software for immune sequencing data (dated by TCRdb to between 2014 and 2017). A note on the overall study: Disease courses on record covered relapsing-remitting, secondary progressive and progressive-relapsing multiple sclerosis, though some patients had no subtype annotation. Patient repertoires were compared against ten to twelve previously published healthy control repertoires from donors aged 6 to 25 years. A subset of samples was prepared in parallel using single-end sample barcoding, then pooled and co-amplified after Illumina adapter ligation. The paper as a whole reports these results and caveats: The control group was slightly older than the multiple sclerosis patient group. Strong co-clustering of samples prepared in the same batch was shown by direct clustering with F measure, prompting a batch-effect correction. Significantly higher frequencies in patients than in controls were found for about five TRBV segments, including TRBV5-6, TRBV5-1 and TRBV20-1. Normalized Chao1 diversity was significantly lower in multiple sclerosis patients than controls, suggesting substantial peripheral T-cell clonal expansion.

To demonstrate the VDJtools post-analysis software, TCR beta repertoires were profiled from the peripheral blood of some 12 young patients with multiple sclerosis. Multiple sclerosis patients were children and adolescents aged about 6 to 17 years. CDR1 and CDR2, looked up from the germline V gene, are SGHTA and FQGTGA. V drops 4 bases and J drops 2 bases, leaving 13 bases in between. The CDR3 runs 15 residues from the cysteine to the phenylalanine. The retained sequence is limited to the CDR3, 45 bases, with the frame set at the first base. Library construction relied on PCR. TCRdb records Illumina HiSeq 2500 as the sequencer. To reduce PCR and sequencing biases, unique molecular identifiers were built into the TCR beta cDNA libraries. Every 1 to 10 million input T cells yielded approximately 500,000 cDNA molecules, meaning each molecule approximated one T cell. The patient libraries were prepared and sequenced using the same protocol as the earlier healthy control dataset. Samples belonging to the same batch were prepared together, multiplexed and sequenced on a shared HiSeq lane. Per the original workflow: MIGEC handled the raw barcoded reads, throwing out single-read molecular identifier groups before consensus assembly and CDR3 extraction. Clonotype tables were post-analysed with VDJtools, and diversity was normalized by down-sampling all datasets to the smallest sample size. In repertoire overlap clustering, CDR3 amino acid sequences, but not nucleotide sequences, were matched to correct batch-related cross-sample contamination. TCRdb redid the processing of the public reads, applying fastp at Q25 and MiXCR, and retained in-frame beta chains. Each entry is one CDR3 protein sequence, shown with its most common DNA and genes. In this record, the V and J calls reflect TCRdb's handling and not the investigators' own analysis. The sample table contains roughly 410,000 distinct CDR3 sequences; only one count was recorded for 30% to 45% of them. The top ten hold 10% to 15% of the sample.

The material sequenced was blood. Here the chain combines TRBV7-3 and TRBJ2-3; TRBD2 could be the D gene, as 7 bases match. The receptor was derived from a girl aged 10-17 years with multiple sclerosis. Here is the DNA: TGTGCCAGCAGCTCTCGCGGGGGCTCCACAGATACGCAGTATTTT. The translation is CASSSRGGSTDTQYF.